Listed here are 3 T cell receptor beta chains from one sample, sequenced in a study of post-analysis software for immune sequencing data. Study results and caveats: Five TRBV segments were significantly more frequent in patients than in controls. TRBV5-6, TRBV5-1 and TRBV20-1 were among these segments.

These TCRs are of unknown antigen specificity. Unique molecular identifiers were carried by the TCR beta cDNA libraries. TCRdb reanalysed the PCR reads using MiXCR and keeps one entry per CDR3 protein. The sample records 820,000 or so distinct CDR3 sequences, around 50% being singletons. Sequencing was done on a sample of blood. These receptors were obtained from a girl aged 10 to 17 with multiple sclerosis.

A remark on this clonotype: Sequence at one end of the junction differs from germline and may be a read error. This sequence joins TRBV7-2 and TRBJ2-1; maybe TRBD2 (6 bases). Germline V CDR1 and CDR2: SGHTA, FQGNSA. The CDR3 length is 14 residues. CDR3 in amino acids: CASSSRGGYNKQFF. DNA of the CDR3: TGTGCCAGCAGCTCCCGTGGGGGGTACAATAAGCAGTTCTTC.

The rearrangement joins TRBV7-2 to TRBJ2-7, with 12 bases matching TRBD2. The germline V gene has CDR1 SGHTA and CDR2 FQGNSA. The CDR3 contains 16 residues. The J segment lost 1 base and the V segment lost 4 bases, leaving 5 bases of the junction unmatched. CDR3 bases: TGTGCCAGCAGCTCAACTAGCGGGGGGATTTCCTACGAGCAGTACTTC. Residues: CASSSTSGGISYEQYF.

This sequence joins TRBV7-8 and TRBJ2-5; D is perhaps TRBD2 (5 bases). The end of the DNA fits TRBJ2-7 better, so the J call may be wrong. CDR3 length: 13 residues. The V gene's germline CDR1 is SGHVS and CDR2 FQNEAQ. CDR3 coding DNA: TGTGCCAGCAGCATGGACGGGAAGTTCGAGCAGTACTTC. It translates to CASSMDGKFEQYF.